This TCR beta chain was sequenced in a study of blood T cell repertoires in COVID-19. Study summary: There were acute and convalescent COVID-19 samples, and they came from the United States, Italy and Spain. From T cells, B-cell-depleted T cells, or PBMCs came the material, which was cDNA or gDNA.

In the original analysis: Researchers report that nucleated cell counts were estimated from reference gene primer amplification. Assay: immunoSEQ multiplex PCR; the TCRdb copy retains only in-frame clones and omits some. The DNA gave D and trimming, while V, J and clone size come from that table. The sample carries around 140,000 clones, around 89% recorded once. Germline-derived CDR1 and CDR2 are SNHLY and FYNNEI. The V and J ends lost 9 bases and 7 bases respectively, with 16 bases between them. This CDR3 contains 13 residues. The sequence came from a man aged 50-59 years with active or convalescent COVID-19. Specimen: peripheral blood. J is TRBJ2-1 and V is TRBV2; no reliable D call. The CDR3 bases are TGTGCCAGTGAGCCCCAGGTTTTAAATGAGCAGTTCTTC. Residues: CASEPQVLNEQFF.